Listed below are T cell receptor beta chains from one sample, sequenced in a study of cytotoxic CD8 clonotypes in ibrutinib-treated CLL. Clones were read by immunoSEQ multiplex PCR, and TCRdb kept only the in-frame ones, dropping some. The repertoire consists of 150,000 or so clones, with approximately 80% occurring once and the leading ten covering roughly 13%. The sample was PBMCs, taken after 12 months of ibrutinib treatment. The receptors shown here come from a human donor with chronic lymphocytic leukemia. The CDR3 runs from the conserved cysteine through the conserved F or W. D genes are given only for firm matches. Expanded clones are given a class, and other clones once, few, many or no size at all.

D: NA; V: TRBV4-2; J: TRBJ2-7; size: NA; DNA: TGTGCCAGCAGCCAAGCGGGAATCGGGAGTAGGTACGAGCAGTACTTC; CDR3: CASSQAGIGSRYEQYF
D: NA; V: TRBV19; J: TRBJ1-5; size: NA; DNA: TGTGCCACTACGCAAAGGGAGGTGGGGGATCAGCCCCAGCATTTT; CDR3: CATTQREVGDQPQHF
D: NA; V: TRBV25-1; J: TRBJ2-5; size: NA; DNA: TGTGCCAGCAGTGAATGGGAGACCCAGTACTTC; CDR3: CASSEWETQYF
D: TRBD1; V: TRBV11-1; J: TRBJ2-3; size: NA; DNA: TGTGCCAGCAGCTTAAGGTTCAGGGGGCGATTTAGCACAGATACGCAGTATTTT; CDR3: CASSLRFRGRFSTDTQYF
D: NA; V: TRBV28; J: TRBJ2-7; size: NA; DNA: TGTGCCAGCAGTTTCCCTGGACAGAAGCTCCTTGTGCAGTACTTC; CDR3: CASSFPGQKLLVQYF
D: NA; V: TRBV27; J: TRBJ2-1; size: NA; DNA: TGTGCCAGCAGCAGTACTAGGGTAGTTTCCTACAATGAGCAGTTCTTC; CDR3: CASSSTRVVSYNEQFF
D: NA; V: TRBV7-2; J: TRBJ2-7; size: NA; DNA: TGTGCCAGCAGCTTGGGGGACTCAGCCCCGCAGTACTTC; CDR3: CASSLGDSAPQYF
D: NA; V: TRBV11-2; J: TRBJ2-3; size: NA; DNA: TGTGCCAGCAGCTTAGCGACCCCCACAGATACGCAGTATTTT; CDR3: CASSLATPTDTQYF
D: NA; V: TRBV7-2; J: TRBJ2-5; size: NA; DNA: TGTGCCAGCGGACCGGGACCGACCTTTGGGGCCCAGTACTTC; CDR3: CASGPGPTFGAQYF
D: NA; V: TRBV28; J: TRBJ2-7; size: NA; DNA: TGTGCCAGCAGCGCACAGAGCTCCTACGAGCAGTACTTC; CDR3: CASSAQSSYEQYF
D: TRBD2; V: TRBV16; J: TRBJ2-5; size: NA; DNA: TGTGCCAGCAGCCAATCAACTAGCGGGAGTAGAGAGACCCAGTACTTC; CDR3: CASSQSTSGSRETQYF
D: NA; V: TRBV18; J: TRBJ2-3; size: NA; DNA: TGTGCCAGCTCACCGGTTGTCGTGGATAACACAGATACGCAGTATTTT; CDR3: CASSPVVVDNTDTQYF
D: NA; V: TRBV18; J: TRBJ1-4; size: NA; DNA: TGTGCCAGCTCACCACCGTCCGAGAACGAAAAACTGTTTTTT; CDR3: CASSPPSENEKLFF
D: TRBD2; V: TRBV10-2; J: TRBJ2-3; size: few; DNA: TGCGCCAGCAGTCGACTAGCGGAGCGGGGAGATACGCAGTATTTT; CDR3: CASSRLAERGDTQYF
D: NA; V: TRBV25-1; J: TRBJ2-5; size: few; DNA: TGTGCCAGCAGTGAATCTCCCTCGGAGACCCAGTACTTC; CDR3: CASSESPSETQYF
D: TRBD2; V: TRBV5-1; J: TRBJ2-1; size: NA; DNA: TGCGCCAGCAGCTTGGGGTGGTCTAGCGGGAGTGAAAATGAGCAGTTCTTC; CDR3: CASSLGWSSGSENEQFF
D: TRBD1; V: TRBV28; J: TRBJ2-7; size: NA; DNA: TGTGCCAGCAGCCAAGGACAGGGGGTCTCCTACGAGCAGTACTTC; CDR3: CASSQGQGVSYEQYF
D: NA; V: TRBV5-1; J: TRBJ1-1; size: NA; DNA: TGCGCCAGCAGCTTGGCCTCGGGATCCACTGAAGTTTTCTTT; CDR3: CASSLASGSTEVFF
D: TRBD2; V: TRBV7-2; J: TRBJ2-1; size: NA; DNA: TGTGCCACTAGCCTAGCGGGAGTGGTCAATGAGCAGTTCTTC; CDR3: CATSLAGVVNEQFF
D: NA; V: TRBV6-6; J: TRBJ2-7; size: NA; DNA: TGTGCCAGCAGTTTAGGAGGGAGCACCTACGAGCAGTACTTC; CDR3: CASSLGGSTYEQYF
D: NA; V: TRBV7-7; J: TRBJ2-2; size: NA; DNA: TGTGCCAGCAGCTTAGAGACAGGAGGCACCGGGGAGCTGTTTTTT; CDR3: CASSLETGGTGELFF
D: TRBD2; V: TRBV30; J: TRBJ2-7; size: NA; DNA: TGTGCCTGGAGTGTACGATGGACTAGCGCCCGAGACTCCTACGAGCAGTACTTC; CDR3: CAWSVRWTSARDSYEQYF
D: TRBD1; V: TRBV7-9; J: TRBJ1-5; size: NA; DNA: TGTGCCAGCAGCTTAGACGAAGGGGGCGCGGATCAGCCCCAGCATTTT; CDR3: CASSLDEGGADQPQHF
D: TRBD2; V: TRBV5-1; J: TRBJ2-5; size: few; DNA: TGCGCCAGCAGCGATATAGCGGGATATGCTGAGACCCAGTACTTC; CDR3: CASSDIAGYAETQYF
D: TRBD2; V: TRBV2; J: TRBJ2-2; size: NA; DNA: TGTGCCAGCAGTGTCTTGAGCGGGAGTCGAGGGGAGCTGTTTTTT; CDR3: CASSVLSGSRGELFF
D: TRBD1; V: TRBV18; J: TRBJ1-6; size: NA; DNA: TGTGCCAGCTCACAGGACAGGGGGCAATCACCCCTCCACTTT; CDR3: CASSQDRGQSPLHF
D: NA; V: TRBV21-1; J: TRBJ1-2; size: few; DNA: TGTGCCAGCAGCAACCCCAGGACAGGGCTTGTGGATGGCTACACCTTC; CDR3: CASSNPRTGLVDGYTF
D: TRBD2; V: TRBV7-9; J: TRBJ2-5; size: NA; DNA: TGTGCCAGCCGCGGGAGGGCCAGGGAGACCCAGTACTTC; CDR3: CASRGRARETQYF
D: TRBD2; V: TRBV7-2; J: TRBJ2-1; size: NA; DNA: TGTGCCAGCAGCTTACCGGCTAGCGGGAGATCCTACAATGAGCAGTTCTTC; CDR3: CASSLPASGRSYNEQFF
D: NA; V: TRBV5-5; J: TRBJ1-2; size: NA; DNA: TGTGCCAGCAGGTCCGGAAGGACAGCATATGGCTACACCTTC; CDR3: CASRSGRTAYGYTF
D: NA; V: TRBV2; J: TRBJ2-7; size: few; DNA: TGTGCCAGCAGTCCTCCCGGGGCCGGGGACGAGCAGTACTTC; CDR3: CASSPPGAGDEQYF
D: NA; V: TRBV6-4; J: TRBJ2-2; size: NA; DNA: TGTGCCGGCAGTGAAAATTGGGTCACCGGGGAGCTGTTTTTT; CDR3: CAGSENWVTGELFF
D: TRBD2; V: TRBV7-2; J: TRBJ2-7; size: NA; DNA: TGTGCCAGCAGCTTAACTAGCGGGGTCGAGCAGTACTTC; CDR3: CASSLTSGVEQYF
D: NA; V: TRBV5-4; J: TRBJ2-7; size: NA; DNA: TGTGCCAGCAGCTTCGCCGGGACCAGTTACGAGCAGTACTTC; CDR3: CASSFAGTSYEQYF
D: TRBD1; V: TRBV4-1; J: TRBJ1-5; size: NA; DNA: TGCGCCAGCAGCCAGACTCGACAGGGTGATCAACCCCAGCATTTT; CDR3: CASSQTRQGDQPQHF
D: NA; V: TRBV4-1; J: TRBJ1-1; size: NA; DNA: TGCGCCAGCAGCCCCCCCTTTGACGGGAACACTGAAGCTTTCTTT; CDR3: CASSPPFDGNTEAFF
D: TRBD2; V: TRBV29-1; J: TRBJ2-7; size: NA; DNA: TGCAGCGTTGCAGGGCTAGCGGGAGTTGACTACGAGCAGTACTTC; CDR3: CSVAGLAGVDYEQYF
D: NA; V: TRBV27; J: TRBJ2-7; size: few; DNA: TGTGCCAGCAGTTTATCGTCGGGACTTTACGAGCAGTACTTC; CDR3: CASSLSSGLYEQYF
D: NA; V: TRBV27; J: TRBJ2-7; size: NA; DNA: TGTGCCAGCAGTACCTCCGGGACTGGGTGTATCTTC; CDR3: CASSTSGTGCIF
D: TRBD2; V: TRBV4-3; J: TRBJ2-7; size: few; DNA: TGCGCCAGCAGCCAAGCCGGGACTAGCGGGAGCAGTGACGAGCAGTACTTC; CDR3: CASSQAGTSGSSDEQYF
D: NA; V: TRBV9; J: TRBJ1-3; size: NA; DNA: TGTGCCAGCAGCGTAGTCCCAGGCAGGGCTACTGGAAACACCATATATTTT; CDR3: CASSVVPGRATGNTIYF
D: NA; V: TRBV2; J: TRBJ2-2; size: NA; DNA: TGTGCCAGCAGTGAGACTCGCCGTCAGACCGGGGAGCTGTTTTTT; CDR3: CASSETRRQTGELFF
D: TRBD2; V: TRBV15; J: TRBJ2-3; size: NA; DNA: TGTGCCACCAGCGGTAGACTAGCGGGAGGGGTAGATACGCAGTATTTT; CDR3: CATSGRLAGGVDTQYF
D: TRBD1; V: TRBV9; J: TRBJ1-1; size: NA; DNA: TGTGCCAGCAGCCCGGGACAGGGCTCTGAAGCTTTCTTT; CDR3: CASSPGQGSEAFF
D: NA; V: TRBV28; J: TRBJ2-7; size: NA; DNA: TGTGCCAGCATTTCGGGAGTACCGGCTAGTTACGAGCAGTACTTC; CDR3: CASISGVPASYEQYF
D: TRBD1; V: TRBV18; J: TRBJ1-2; size: few; DNA: TGTGCCAGCTCACCACCGTCGACAGGGTTAGACTACACCTTC; CDR3: CASSPPSTGLDYTF